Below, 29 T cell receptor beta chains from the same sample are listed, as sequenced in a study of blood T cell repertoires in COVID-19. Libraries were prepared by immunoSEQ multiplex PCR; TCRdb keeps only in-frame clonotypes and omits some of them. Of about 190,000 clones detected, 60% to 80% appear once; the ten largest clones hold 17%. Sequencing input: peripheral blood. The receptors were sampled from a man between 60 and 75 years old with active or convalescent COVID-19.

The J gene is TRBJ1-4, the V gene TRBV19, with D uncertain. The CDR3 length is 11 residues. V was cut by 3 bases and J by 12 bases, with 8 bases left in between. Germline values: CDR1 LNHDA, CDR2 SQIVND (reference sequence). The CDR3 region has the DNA TGTGCCAGTAGTATTAACCGGGAACTGTTTTTT. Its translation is CASSINRELFF.

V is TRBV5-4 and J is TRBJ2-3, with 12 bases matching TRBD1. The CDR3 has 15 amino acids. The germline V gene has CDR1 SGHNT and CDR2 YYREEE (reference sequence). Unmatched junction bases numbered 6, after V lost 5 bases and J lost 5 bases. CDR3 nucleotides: TGTGCCAGCAGATCGGGACAGGGGGCAATAGATACGCAGTATTTT. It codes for CASRSGQGAIDTQYF.

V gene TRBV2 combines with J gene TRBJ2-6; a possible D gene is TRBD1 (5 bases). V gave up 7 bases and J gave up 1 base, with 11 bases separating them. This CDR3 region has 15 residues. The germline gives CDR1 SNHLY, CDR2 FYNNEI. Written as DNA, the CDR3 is TGTGCCAGCAAAGGGGTACTTTCTGGGGCCAACGTCCTGACTTTC. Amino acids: CASKGVLSGANVLTF.

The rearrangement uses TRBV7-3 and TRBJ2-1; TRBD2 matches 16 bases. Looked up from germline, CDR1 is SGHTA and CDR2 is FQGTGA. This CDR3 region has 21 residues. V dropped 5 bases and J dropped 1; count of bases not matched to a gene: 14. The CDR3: CASSLRPPGLAGGRSYNEQFF. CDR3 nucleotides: TGTGCCAGCAGCCTAAGGCCTCCGGGACTAGCGGGAGGGCGATCCTACAATGAGCAGTTCTTC.

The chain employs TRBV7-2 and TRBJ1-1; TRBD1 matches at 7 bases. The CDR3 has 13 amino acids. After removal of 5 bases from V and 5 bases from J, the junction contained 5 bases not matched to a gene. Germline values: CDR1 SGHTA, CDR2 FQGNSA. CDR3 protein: CASSPQGGTEAFF. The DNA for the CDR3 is TGTGCCAGCAGCCCCCAGGGGGGTACTGAAGCTTTCTTT.

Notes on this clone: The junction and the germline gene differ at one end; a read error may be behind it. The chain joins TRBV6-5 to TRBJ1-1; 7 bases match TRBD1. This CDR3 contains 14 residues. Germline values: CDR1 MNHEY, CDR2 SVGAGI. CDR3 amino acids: CASSYSGGRAEAFF. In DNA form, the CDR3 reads TGTGCCAGCAGCTACTCAGGGGGGAGGGCTGAAGCTTTCTTT.

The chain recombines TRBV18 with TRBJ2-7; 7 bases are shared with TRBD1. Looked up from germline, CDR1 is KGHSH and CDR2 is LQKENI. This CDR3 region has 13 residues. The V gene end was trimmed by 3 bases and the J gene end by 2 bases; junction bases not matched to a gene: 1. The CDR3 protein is CASSPGQTYEQYF. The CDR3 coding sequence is TGTGCCAGCTCACCGGGACAGACCTACGAGCAGTACTTC. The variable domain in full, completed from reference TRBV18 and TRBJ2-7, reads NAGVMQNPRHLVRRRGQEARLRCSPMKGHSHVYWYRQLPEEGLKFMVYLQKENIIDESGMPKERFSAEFPKEGPSILRIQQVVRGDSAAYFCASSPGQTYEQYFGPGTRLTVT.

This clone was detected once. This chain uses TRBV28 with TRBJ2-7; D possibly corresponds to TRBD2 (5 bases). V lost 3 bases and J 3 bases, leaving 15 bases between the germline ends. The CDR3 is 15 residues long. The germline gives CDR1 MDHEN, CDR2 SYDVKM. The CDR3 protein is CASSFAGRSSYEQYF. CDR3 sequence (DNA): TGTGCCAGCAGTTTTGCGGGCAGGAGTAGCTACGAGCAGTACTTC.

The CDR3 coding sequence is TGCGCCAGCAGCAAGGTCGCAGGGGACCAGCCCCAGCATTTT. Residues: CASSKVAGDQPQHF. J is TRBJ1-5 and V is TRBV5-1, with D perhaps matching TRBD1 (6 bases). There are 14 residues in the CDR3. Deletions cut 4 bases from V and 7 bases from J, with 15 bases between. Germline CDR1 and CDR2: SGHRS and YFSETQ.

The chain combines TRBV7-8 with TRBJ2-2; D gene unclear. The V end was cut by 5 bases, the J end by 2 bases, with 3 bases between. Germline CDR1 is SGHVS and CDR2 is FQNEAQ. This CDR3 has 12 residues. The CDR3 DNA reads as TGTGCCAGCAGCACAAACACCGGGGAGCTGTTTTTT. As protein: CASSTNTGELFF.

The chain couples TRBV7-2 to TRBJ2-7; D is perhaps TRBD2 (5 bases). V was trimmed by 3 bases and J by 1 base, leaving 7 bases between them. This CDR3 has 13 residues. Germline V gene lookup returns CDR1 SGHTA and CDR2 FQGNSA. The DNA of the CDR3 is TGTGCCAGCAGCTTGCTAGCATCCTACGAGCAGTACTTC. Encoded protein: CASSLLASYEQYF.

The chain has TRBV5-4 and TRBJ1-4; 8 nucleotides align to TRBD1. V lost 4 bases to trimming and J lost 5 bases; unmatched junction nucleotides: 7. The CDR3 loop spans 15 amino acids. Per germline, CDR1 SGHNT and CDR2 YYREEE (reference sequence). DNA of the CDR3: TGTGCCAGCAGCAACAGGACAGGGAGCAATGAAAAACTGTTTTTT. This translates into CASSNRTGSNEKLFF.

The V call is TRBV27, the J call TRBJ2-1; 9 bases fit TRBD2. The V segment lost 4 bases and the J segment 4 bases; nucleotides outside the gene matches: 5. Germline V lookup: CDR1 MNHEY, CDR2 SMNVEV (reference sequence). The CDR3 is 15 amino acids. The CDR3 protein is CASSYGLARYNEQFF. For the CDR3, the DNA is TGTGCCAGCAGTTACGGACTAGCGAGATACAATGAGCAGTTCTTC.

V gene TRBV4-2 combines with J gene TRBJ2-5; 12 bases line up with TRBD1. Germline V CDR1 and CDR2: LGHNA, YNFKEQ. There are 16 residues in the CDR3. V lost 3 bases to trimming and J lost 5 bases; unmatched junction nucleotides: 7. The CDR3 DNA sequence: TGTGCCAGCAGCCAGATCCGGGACAGGGGGCTGGAGACCCAGTACTTC. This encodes CASSQIRDRGLETQYF.

CDR3 in DNA: TGTGCCAGCAGCCTTCAGCTCGGGAGGACAGATACGCAGTATTTT. It is translated as CASSLQLGRTDTQYF. The chain is built from TRBV5-4 and TRBJ2-3; 7 bases map to TRBD2. The CDR3 is 15 amino acids. The V segment lost 4 bases and the J segment 3 bases; nucleotides outside the gene matches: 8. Germline values: CDR1 SGHNT, CDR2 YYREEE (reference sequence).

CDR3 sequence reads: CASRRDRGLEKLFF. DNA of the CDR3: TGTGCCAGCAGACGGGACAGGGGATTGGAAAAACTGTTTTTT. This chain uses TRBV6-6 with TRBJ1-4; 10 nucleotides match TRBD1. The CDR3 length is 14 residues. Germline CDR1 MNHNY, CDR2 SVGAGI (reference sequence). V gave up 6 bases and J gave up 8 bases; unmatched junction bases: 6.

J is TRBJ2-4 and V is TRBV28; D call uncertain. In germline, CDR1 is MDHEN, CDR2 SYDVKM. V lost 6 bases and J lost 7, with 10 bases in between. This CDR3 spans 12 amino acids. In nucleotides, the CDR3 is TGTGCCAGCAGGGGCGCTTTCAACATTCAGTACTTC. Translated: CASRGAFNIQYF. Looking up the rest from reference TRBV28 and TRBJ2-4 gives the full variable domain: DVKVTQSSRYLVKRTGEKVFLECVQDMDHENMFWYRQDPGLGLRLIYFSYDVKMKEKGDIPEGYSVSREKKERFSLILESASTNQTSMYLCASRGAFNIQYFGAGTRLSVL.

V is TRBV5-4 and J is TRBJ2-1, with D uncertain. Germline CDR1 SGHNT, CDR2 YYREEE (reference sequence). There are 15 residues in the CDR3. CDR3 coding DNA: TGTGCTATCGAGGCCTACACCCAGTCGAACAATGAGCAGTTCTTC. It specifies CAIEAYTQSNNEQFF.

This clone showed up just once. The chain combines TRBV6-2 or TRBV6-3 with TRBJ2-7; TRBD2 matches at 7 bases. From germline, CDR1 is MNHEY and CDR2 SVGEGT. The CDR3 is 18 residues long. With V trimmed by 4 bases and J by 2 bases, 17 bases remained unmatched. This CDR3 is CASSFTTLGGRSPYEQYF. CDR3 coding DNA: TGTGCCAGCAGTTTCACCACGCTCGGCGGGAGAAGCCCCTACGAGCAGTACTTC.

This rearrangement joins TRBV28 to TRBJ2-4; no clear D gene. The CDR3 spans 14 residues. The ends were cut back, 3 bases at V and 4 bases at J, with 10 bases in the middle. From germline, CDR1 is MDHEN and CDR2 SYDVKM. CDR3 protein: CASSFVTLKNIQYF. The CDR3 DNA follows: TGTGCCAGCAGTTTCGTCACTCTGAAAAACATTCAGTACTTC. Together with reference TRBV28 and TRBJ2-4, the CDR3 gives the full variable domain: DVKVTQSSRYLVKRTGEKVFLECVQDMDHENMFWYRQDPGLGLRLIYFSYDVKMKEKGDIPEGYSVSREKKERFSLILESASTNQTSMYLCASSFVTLKNIQYFGAGTRLSVL.

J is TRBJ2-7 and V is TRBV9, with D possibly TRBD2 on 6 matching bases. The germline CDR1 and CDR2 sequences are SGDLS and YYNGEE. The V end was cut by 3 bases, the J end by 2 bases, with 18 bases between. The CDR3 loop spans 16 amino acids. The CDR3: CASSAGGSTRTYEQYF. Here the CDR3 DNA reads TGTGCCAGCAGCGCTGGTGGCTCGACTAGAACCTACGAGCAGTACTTC.

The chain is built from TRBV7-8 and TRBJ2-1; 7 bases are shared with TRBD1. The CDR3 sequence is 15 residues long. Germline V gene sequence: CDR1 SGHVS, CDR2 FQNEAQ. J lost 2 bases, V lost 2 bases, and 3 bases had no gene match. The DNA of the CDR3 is TGTGCCAGCAGCTTATTAACAGGGGCCTACAATGAGCAGTTCTTC. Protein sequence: CASSLLTGAYNEQFF.

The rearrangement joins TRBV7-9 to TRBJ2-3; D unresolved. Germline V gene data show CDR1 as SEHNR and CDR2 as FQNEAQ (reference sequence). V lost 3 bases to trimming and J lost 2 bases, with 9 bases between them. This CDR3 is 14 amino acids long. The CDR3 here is CASSFGGATDTQYF. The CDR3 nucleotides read TGTGCCAGCAGCTTTGGCGGAGCCACAGATACGCAGTATTTT.

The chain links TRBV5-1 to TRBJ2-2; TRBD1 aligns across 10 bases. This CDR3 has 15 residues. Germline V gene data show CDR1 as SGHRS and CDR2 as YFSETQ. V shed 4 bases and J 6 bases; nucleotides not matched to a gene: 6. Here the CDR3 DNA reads TGCGCCAGCAGCATCGGACAGGGGGACCCCGGGGAGCTGTTTTTT. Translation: CASSIGQGDPGELFF.

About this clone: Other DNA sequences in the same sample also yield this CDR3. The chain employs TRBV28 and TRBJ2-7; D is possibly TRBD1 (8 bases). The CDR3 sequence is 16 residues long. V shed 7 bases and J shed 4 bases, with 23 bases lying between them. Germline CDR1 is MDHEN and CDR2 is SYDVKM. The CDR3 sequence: CASTSPGGGGGYEQYF. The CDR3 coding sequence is TGTGCCAGCACTTCGCCAGGGGGCGGGGGCGGGTACGAGCAGTACTTC.

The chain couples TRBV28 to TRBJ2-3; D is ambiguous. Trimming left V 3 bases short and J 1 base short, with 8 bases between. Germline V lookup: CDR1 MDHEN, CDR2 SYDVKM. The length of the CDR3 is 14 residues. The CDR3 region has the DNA TGTGCCAGCAGTTTTTTAGCTGGCACAGATACGCAGTATTTT. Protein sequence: CASSFLAGTDTQYF. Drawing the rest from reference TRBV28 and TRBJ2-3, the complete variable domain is DVKVTQSSRYLVKRTGEKVFLECVQDMDHENMFWYRQDPGLGLRLIYFSYDVKMKEKGDIPEGYSVSREKKERFSLILESASTNQTSMYLCASSFLAGTDTQYFGPGTRLTVL.

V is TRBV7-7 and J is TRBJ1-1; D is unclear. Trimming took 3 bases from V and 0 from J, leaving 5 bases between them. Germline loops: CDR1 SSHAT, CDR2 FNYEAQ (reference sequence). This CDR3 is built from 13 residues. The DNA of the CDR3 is TGTGCCAGCAGCTTGAGAATGAACACTGAAGCTTTCTTT. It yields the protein CASSLRMNTEAFF. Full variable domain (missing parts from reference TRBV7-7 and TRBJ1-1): GAGVSQSPRYKVTKRGQDVTLRCDPISSHATLYWYQQALGQGPEFLTYFNYEAQPDKSGLPSDRFSAERPEGSISTLTIQRTEQRDSAMYRCASSLRMNTEAFFGQGTRLTVV.

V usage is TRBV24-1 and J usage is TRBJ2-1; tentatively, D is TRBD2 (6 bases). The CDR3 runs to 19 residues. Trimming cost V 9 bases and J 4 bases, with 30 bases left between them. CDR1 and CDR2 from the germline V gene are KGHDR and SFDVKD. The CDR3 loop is CATGRSGRGGVGGYNEQFF. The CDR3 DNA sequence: TGTGCCACCGGGCGGTCAGGCAGAGGAGGGGTCGGGGGTTACAATGAGCAGTTCTTC.

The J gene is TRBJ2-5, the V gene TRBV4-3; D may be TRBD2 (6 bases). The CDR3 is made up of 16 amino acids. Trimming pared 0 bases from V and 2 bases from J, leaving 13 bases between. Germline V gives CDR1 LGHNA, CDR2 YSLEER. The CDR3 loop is CASSQDWRGSQETQYF. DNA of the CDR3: TGCGCCAGCAGCCAAGATTGGCGGGGCAGTCAAGAGACCCAGTACTTC.